What follows are 10 T cell receptor beta chains derived from one specimen sequenced in a study of T-cell memory formation after mild COVID-19. TCRdb re-analysed the 5' RACE reads in MiXCR, keeping a single row per CDR3 protein. The table has about 350,000 distinct CDR3 sequences, 13% to 15% seen once. Sequenced input: PBMCs or a T cell subset sorted from them (not recorded which). These receptors were obtained from a young man who had mild COVID-19 (a few samples of this study predate the infection). Cell type and time point are not known.

This clonotype has more than one count but fewer than ten. This sequence joins TRBV5-1 and TRBJ2-5, with D perhaps being TRBD1 or TRBD2 (6 bases each). V dropped 3 bases and J dropped 5 bases, with 20 bases sitting between them. The CDR3 covers 16 residues. Germline V gene data show CDR1 as SGHRS and CDR2 as YFSETQ. The CDR3 nucleotides read TGCGCCAGCAGCTCCAGTGCGGGACATTTGGTGGAGACCCAGTACTTC. Its translation is CASSSSAGHLVETQYF.

The chain links TRBV28 to TRBJ2-3; possibly TRBD1 for D (5 bases). This CDR3 comprises 17 residues. Trimming took 5 bases from V and 3 from J, leaving 21 bases between them. CDR1 is MDHEN, CDR2 SYDVKM, per germline. CDR3 DNA sequence: TGTGCCAGCAGTCTCCCACGGCAGGGCAAGAGGACAGATACGCAGTATTTT. Translating gives CASSLPRQGKRTDTQYF.

This clonotype turned up a few times. CDR3 sequence (DNA): TGCGCCAGCAGCTTGGAAAACGCCAGCCCATATGGCTACACCTTC. It encodes CASSLENASPYGYTF. The chain uses TRBV5-1 and TRBJ1-2; D is unresolved. The V end was cut by 0 bases, the J end by 5 bases, with 14 bases between. CDR3 length: 15 residues. From germline, CDR1 is SGHRS and CDR2 YFSETQ.

V is TRBV18 and J is TRBJ2-2; D is ambiguous. Trimming stripped 0 bases from V and 8 bases from J, with 13 bases between. CDR1 is KGHSH, CDR2 LQKENI, per germline. CDR3 length: 15 residues. The CDR3 DNA sequence: TGTGCCAGCTCACCACCGTTACTGTCCCATGGGGAGCTGTTTTTT. The encoded protein is CASSPPLLSHGELFF.

V and J are TRBV19 and TRBJ1-2, with a possible D match to TRBD1 (5 bases). V lost 5 bases, J lost 4 bases, and 11 bases lay in between. Germline CDR1 is LNHDA and CDR2 is SQIVND (reference sequence). This CDR3 is built from 13 residues. The CDR3 is CASSPLTAYGYTF. The CDR3 coding sequence is TGTGCCAGTAGTCCGTTGACAGCCTATGGCTACACCTTC.

This clonotype has a handful of counts. The chain couples TRBV7-3 to TRBJ2-1; 13 bases match TRBD2. V was pared by 5 bases and J by 9 bases, with 7 bases of the junction left unmatched. This CDR3 region has 15 residues. The V gene's germline CDR1 is SGHTA and CDR2 FQGTGA. The CDR3: CASSRTSGGTSEQFF. For the CDR3, the DNA is TGTGCCAGCAGCCGGACTAGCGGGGGTACGAGTGAGCAGTTCTTC.

The chain uses TRBV6-6 and TRBJ2-7; 8 bases match TRBD1. The CDR3 extends over 13 amino acids. Per the germline V gene, CDR1 is MNHNY and CDR2 is SVGAGI (reference sequence). V shed 6 bases, J shed 4 bases, and the junction held 5 bases outside the gene matches. CDR3 nucleotide sequence: TGTGCCAGCAGCCTTGGACAGGGATACGAGCAGTACGTC. Encoded protein: CASSLGQGYEQYV.

This clonotype appeared a few times. The chain joins TRBV7-2 to TRBJ2-2; TRBD2 matches 11 bases. V was clipped by 3 bases and J by 0 bases; unmatched bases: 3. Per the germline V gene, CDR1 is SGHTA and CDR2 is FQGNSA. The CDR3 loop spans 17 amino acids. The chain's CDR3 is CASSFSSGGPNTGELFF. CDR3 sequence (DNA): TGTGCCAGCAGCTTCTCTAGCGGGGGGCCGAACACCGGGGAGCTGTTTTTT.

The chain combines TRBV29-1 with TRBJ1-4; D is undetermined. V dropped 7 bases and J dropped 0 bases, with 9 bases sitting between them. The CDR3 loop spans 13 amino acids. CDR1 is SQVTM, CDR2 ANQGSEA, per germline. The CDR3 sequence: CSAVEPTNEKLFF. CDR3 sequence (DNA): TGCAGCGCCGTCGAGCCAACTAATGAAAAACTGTTTTTT. Filled out from reference TRBV29-1 and TRBJ1-4, the complete variable domain reads SAVISQKPSRDICQRGTSLTIQCQVDSQVTMMFWYRQQPGQSLTLIATANQGSEATYESGFVIDKFPISRPNLTFSTLTVSNMSPEDSSIYLCSAVEPTNEKLFFGSGTQLSVL.

This clonotype has a count of ten or more. CDR3 residues: CASSFIGTGELFF. DNA of the CDR3: TGCGCCAGCAGCTTTATTGGAACCGGGGAGCTGTTTTTT. The V gene is TRBV5-1, the J gene TRBJ2-2; D gene uncertain. CDR3 length: 13 residues. V lost 2 bases, J lost 5 bases, and 7 bases lay in between. The V gene's germline CDR1 is SGHRS and CDR2 YFSETQ. Full variable domain (outside the CDR3, taken from reference TRBV5-1 and TRBJ2-2): KAGVTQTPRYLIKTRGQQVTLSCSPISGHRSVSWYQQTPGQGLQFLFEYFSETQRNKGNFPGRFSGRQFSNSRSEMNVSTLELGDSALYLCASSFIGTGELFFGEGSRLTVL.